This T cell receptor (beta chain) was recovered during a study of blood T cells in healthy people across ages. Study outcomes and limitations: The study found more naive CD4+ cells and higher diversity in long-lived than aged donors.

Only a few counts were recorded for this clonotype. Its antigen is not identified. A second PCR, run for roughly 7 to 11 cycles, used a sample-barcoded 5' primer plus a J-beta primer mix. TCRdb reprocessed the 5' RACE reads via MiXCR and lists one record per CDR3 protein. The table records about 840,000 distinct CDR3 sequences, around 29% of them present only once. This CDR3 is 17 amino acids long. CDR1 and CDR2 (germline): SGHRS, YFSETQ. V lost 2 bases to trimming and J lost 6 bases; unmatched junction nucleotides: 14. This same sample was also taken into another study, of T cells of mothers and their children. This second study notes: At about 1.6 ug per 15 ul, all of the extracted RNA went into cDNA synthesis.

The rearrangement joins TRBV5-1 to TRBJ1-1, with 9 bases identical to TRBD1. Sequencing input: blood. The sequence was collected from a woman in her 40s in good health. Written as DNA, the CDR3 is TGCGCCAGCAGCTTACGACCCGCGGGACAGGGTGCAGCTGAAGCTTTCTTT. Protein: CASSLRPAGQGAAEAFF.